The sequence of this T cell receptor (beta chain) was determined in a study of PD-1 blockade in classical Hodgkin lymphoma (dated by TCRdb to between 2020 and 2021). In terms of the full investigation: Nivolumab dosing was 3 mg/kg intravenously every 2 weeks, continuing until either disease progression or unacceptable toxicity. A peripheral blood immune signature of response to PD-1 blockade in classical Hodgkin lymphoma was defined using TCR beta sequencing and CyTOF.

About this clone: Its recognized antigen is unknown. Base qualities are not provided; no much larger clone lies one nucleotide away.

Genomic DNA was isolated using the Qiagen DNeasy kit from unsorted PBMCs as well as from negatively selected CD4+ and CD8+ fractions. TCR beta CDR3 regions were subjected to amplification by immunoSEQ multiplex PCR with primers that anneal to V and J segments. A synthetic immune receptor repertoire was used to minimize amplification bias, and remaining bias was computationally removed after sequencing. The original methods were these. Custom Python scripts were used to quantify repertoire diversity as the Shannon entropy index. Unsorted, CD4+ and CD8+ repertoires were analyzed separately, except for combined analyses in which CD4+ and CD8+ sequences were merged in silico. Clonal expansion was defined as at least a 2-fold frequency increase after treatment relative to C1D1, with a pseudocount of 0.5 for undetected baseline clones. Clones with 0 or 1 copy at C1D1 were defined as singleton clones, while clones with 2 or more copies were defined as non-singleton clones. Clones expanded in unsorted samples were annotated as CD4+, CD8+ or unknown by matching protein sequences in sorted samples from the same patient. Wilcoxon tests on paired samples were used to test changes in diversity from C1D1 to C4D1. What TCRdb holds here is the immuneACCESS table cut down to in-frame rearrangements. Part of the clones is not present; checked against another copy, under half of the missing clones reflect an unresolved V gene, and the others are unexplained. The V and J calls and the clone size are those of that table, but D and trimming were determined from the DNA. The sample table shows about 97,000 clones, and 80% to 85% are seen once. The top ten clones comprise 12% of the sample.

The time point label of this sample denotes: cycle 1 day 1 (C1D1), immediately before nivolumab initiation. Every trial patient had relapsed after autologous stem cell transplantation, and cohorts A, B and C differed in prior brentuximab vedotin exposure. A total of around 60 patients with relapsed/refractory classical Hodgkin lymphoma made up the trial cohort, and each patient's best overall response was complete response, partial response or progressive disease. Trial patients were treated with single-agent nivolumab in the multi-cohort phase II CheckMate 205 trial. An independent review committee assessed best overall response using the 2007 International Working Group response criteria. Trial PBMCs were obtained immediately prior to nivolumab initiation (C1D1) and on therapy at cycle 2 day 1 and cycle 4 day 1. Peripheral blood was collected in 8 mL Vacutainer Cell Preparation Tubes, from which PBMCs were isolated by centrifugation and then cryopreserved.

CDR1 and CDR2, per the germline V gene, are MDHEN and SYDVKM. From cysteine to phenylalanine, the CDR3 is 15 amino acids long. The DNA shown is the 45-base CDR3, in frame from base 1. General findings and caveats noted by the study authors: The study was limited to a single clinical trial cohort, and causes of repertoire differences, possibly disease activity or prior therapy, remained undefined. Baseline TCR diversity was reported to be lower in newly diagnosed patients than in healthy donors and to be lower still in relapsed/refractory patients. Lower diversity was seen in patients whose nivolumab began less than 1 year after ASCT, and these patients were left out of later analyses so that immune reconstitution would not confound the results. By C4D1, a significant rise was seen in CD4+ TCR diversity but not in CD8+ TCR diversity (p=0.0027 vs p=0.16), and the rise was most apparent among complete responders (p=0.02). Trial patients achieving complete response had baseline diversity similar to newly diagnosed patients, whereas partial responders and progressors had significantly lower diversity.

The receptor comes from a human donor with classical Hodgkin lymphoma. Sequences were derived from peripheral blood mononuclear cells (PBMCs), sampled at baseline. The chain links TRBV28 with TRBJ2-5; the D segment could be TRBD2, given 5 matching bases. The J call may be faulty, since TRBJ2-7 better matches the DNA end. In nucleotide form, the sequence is TGTGCCAGCAGTCGAAAGGGCAGGAGGTCCTACGAGCAGTACTTC. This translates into CASSRKGRRSYEQYF.